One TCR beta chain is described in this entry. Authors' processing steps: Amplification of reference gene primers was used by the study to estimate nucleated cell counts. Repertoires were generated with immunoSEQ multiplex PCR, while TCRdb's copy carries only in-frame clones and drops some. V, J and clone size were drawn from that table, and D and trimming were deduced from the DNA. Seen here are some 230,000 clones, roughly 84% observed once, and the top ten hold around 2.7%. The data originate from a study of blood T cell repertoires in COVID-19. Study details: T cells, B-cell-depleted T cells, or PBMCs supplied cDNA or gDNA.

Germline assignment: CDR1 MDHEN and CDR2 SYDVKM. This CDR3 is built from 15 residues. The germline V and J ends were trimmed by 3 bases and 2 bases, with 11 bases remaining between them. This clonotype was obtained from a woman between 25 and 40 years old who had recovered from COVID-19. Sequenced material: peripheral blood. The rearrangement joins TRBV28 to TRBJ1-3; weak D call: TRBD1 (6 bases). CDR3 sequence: CASSLLGGAGNTIYF. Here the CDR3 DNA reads TGTGCCAGCAGTTTGTTAGGGGGAGCTGGAAACACCATATATTTT.